The T cell receptor beta chain under discussion was sequenced for a study of blood T cells in healthy people across ages. Study results and caveats: Comparison with aged donors showed that long-lived donors had more naive CD4+ cells and higher diversity.

Trimming took off 4 bases at V and 5 bases at J, with 14 bases between the two ends. Germline lookup yields CDR1 SGHVS and CDR2 FQNEAQ. The CDR3 extends over 14 amino acids. Regarding this clonotype: Its target is not known.

Every donor provided roughly 10 milliliters of peripheral blood. Through a sample-barcoded 5' primer and a J-beta primer mix, a second PCR was run for roughly 6 to 11 cycles. From the 5' RACE reads, TCRdb called clonotypes with MiXCR, one entry per CDR3 protein. The profile shows 650,000 to 950,000 distinct CDR3 sequences, under 45% of them singletons. This chain joins TRBV7-8 and TRBJ2-5; D unclear. The TCR comes from a man between 60 and 70 years old in good health. Sequenced sample: blood. CDR3 loop: CASSSLPSAETQYF. Here the CDR3 DNA reads TGTGCCAGCAGCTCGCTCCCCTCGGCGGAGACCCAGTACTTC.